A single sample is the source of the 15 T cell receptor beta chains below, sequenced in a study of response to subunit inactivated influenza vaccine. In TCRdb, the RT-PCR reads were re-called with MiXCR into one record per CDR3 protein. The sample consists of around 760,000 distinct CDR3 sequences, about 15% of them appearing once. Sequenced material: PBMCs from blood, taken around two weeks before vaccination. These receptors were obtained from a man aged 45-65 years who received an inactivated influenza vaccine.

The chain combines TRBV15 with TRBJ2-5; the D is unclear. The CDR3 is made up of 13 amino acids. Germline assignment: CDR1 LNHNV and CDR2 YYDKDF (reference sequence). The V end lost 5 bases, the J end lost 0 bases, and 7 bases lay between the germline ends. CDR3 residues: CATSPRYQETQYF. CDR3 nucleotides: TGTGCCACCAGCCCCCGGTACCAAGAGACCCAGTACTTC.

This clonotype turned up a few times. The genes are TRBV15 and TRBJ1-1, with TRBD1 matching 7 bases. V was clipped by 3 bases and J by 8 bases; unmatched bases: 6. CDR1 is LNHNV and CDR2 is YYDKDF in the germline V gene (reference sequence). The CDR3 spans 13 residues. The CDR3 protein is CATSRDRNPEAFF. The CDR3 DNA is TGTGCCACCAGCAGGGACAGGAACCCGGAAGCTTTCTTT.

The V and J genes are TRBV10-3 and TRBJ2-3, with 16 positions matching TRBD2. V dropped 10 bases and J dropped 2; count of bases not matched to a gene: 9. This CDR3 region has 17 residues. Germline-derived CDR1 and CDR2 are ENHRY and SYGVKD. CDR3 protein: CATQGLAGGRTTDTQYF. The CDR3 DNA reads as TGTGCCACCCAGGGACTAGCGGGGGGGCGGACCACAGATACGCAGTATTTT.

Remarks on this clonotype: The missing conserved phenylalanine or tryptophan at the end of this CDR3 makes a read error likely. The chain employs TRBV7-2 and TRBJ2-3; TRBD2 matches at 10 bases. Germline V gene data show CDR1 as SGHTA and CDR2 as FQGNSA. V lost 5 bases and J lost 5; bases outside the gene matches: 1. CDR3 size: 13 residues. The CDR3 DNA reads TGTGCCAGCAGCCCTAGCGGGGGAGATACGCAGTATCTT. As protein: CASSPSGGDTQYL.

This clonotype was observed a handful of times. The rearrangement uses TRBV20-1 and TRBJ2-7, with 10 bases fitting TRBD2. Trimming took 1 base from V and 4 from J; bases not matched to a gene: 7. The CDR3 totals 15 residues. CDR1 DFQATT and CDR2 SNEGSKA come from the germline V gene (reference sequence). The CDR3 DNA reads TGCAGTGCTAGAGCTGGGCTAGCGGGAGTATACGAGCAGTACTTC. Amino acids: CSARAGLAGVYEQYF.

This clonotype was seen a handful of times. The chain carries TRBV5-1 and TRBJ1-6; D remains unclear. CDR1 and CDR2 (germline): SGHRS, YFSETQ. The length of the CDR3 is 15 residues. With 4 bases removed from V and 5 bases from J, the gap between germline ends came to 13 bases. CDR3 sequence (DNA): TGCGCCAGCAGCACCGAATGGGTAGATAATTCACCCCTCCACTTT. Its translation is CASSTEWVDNSPLHF.

This clonotype was observed a handful of times. The V call is TRBV14, the J call TRBJ1-1; 7 bases map to TRBD1. This CDR3 region has 14 residues. CDR1 and CDR2 from the germline V gene are SGHDN and FVKESK. The V segment lost 4 bases and the J segment 3 bases; nucleotides outside the gene matches: 5. This CDR3 is CASSPWDSYTEAFF. The CDR3 DNA is TGTGCCAGCAGCCCGTGGGACAGTTACACTGAAGCTTTCTTT.

This clonotype was seen ten or more times. This rearrangement joins TRBV28 to TRBJ2-3; 12 bases align to TRBD1. This CDR3 is built from 16 residues. Looked up from germline, CDR1 is MDHEN and CDR2 is SYDVKM. The trim removed 4 bases at V and 4 bases at J, leaving 6 bases unmatched. This CDR3 reads CASSYVGTGGADTQYF. The CDR3 coding sequence is TGTGCCAGCAGTTATGTAGGGACAGGGGGCGCAGATACGCAGTATTTT.

This clonotype occurred a few times. The V call is TRBV20-1, the J call TRBJ1-2; 7 nucleotides align to TRBD1. The germline gives CDR1 DFQATT, CDR2 SNEGSKA (reference sequence). Trimming cost V 4 bases and J 2 bases; bases outside gene matches: 13. The CDR3 totals 16 residues. As DNA, the CDR3 is TGCAGTGCTATTAAGACGACAGGGACGAAAAACTATGGCTACACCTTC. Translated: CSAIKTTGTKNYGYTF.

This clonotype showed up just a few times. The J gene is TRBJ2-2, the V gene TRBV15, with 7 nucleotides matching TRBD2. Germline CDR1 is LNHNV and CDR2 is YYDKDF (reference sequence). This CDR3 is built from 16 residues. V dropped 5 bases and J dropped 4; count of bases not matched to a gene: 10. CDR3 coding DNA: TGTGCCACCAGCGCAGGGTGGACTAGTCCCACCGGGGAGCTGTTTTTT. Translation gives CATSAGWTSPTGELFF.

The chain's CDR3 is CSVEHDPGQEQFF. CDR3 sequence (DNA): TGCAGCGTGGAACACGATCCGGGACAAGAGCAGTTCTTC. The genes are TRBV29-1 and TRBJ2-1, with TRBD1 as a possible D gene (6 bases). The CDR3 has 13 amino acids. V lost 6 bases and J lost 10, with 19 bases in between. The V gene's germline CDR1 is SQVTM and CDR2 ANQGSEA.

This clonotype was counted between two and nine times. The CDR3: CASNGNLYGYTF. CDR3 nucleotides: TGTGCCAGCAACGGGAATCTCTATGGCTACACCTTC. The chain joins TRBV6-6 to TRBJ1-2; D is ambiguous. CDR3 length: 12 residues. Germline V gene data show CDR1 as MNHNY and CDR2 as SVGAGI (reference sequence). V was trimmed by 7 bases and J by 4 bases, leaving 10 bases between them.

The chain has TRBV4-3 and TRBJ2-1, with D possibly being TRBD1 (5 bases). This CDR3 comprises 14 residues. Germline CDR1 and CDR2: LGHNA and YSLEER. With 1 base removed from V and 7 bases from J, the gap between germline ends came to 11 bases. CDR3 amino acids: CASSQAEKGNEQFF. In nucleotides, the CDR3 is TGCGCCAGCAGCCAAGCCGAGAAGGGGAATGAGCAGTTCTTC.

The V gene is TRBV2, the J gene TRBJ2-7; D call uncertain. Germline CDR1 and CDR2: SNHLY and FYNNEI. There are 12 residues in the CDR3. Trimming pared 10 bases from V and 1 base from J, leaving 11 bases between. The CDR3, as DNA: TGTGCCATCAAGCACAGTTCCTACGAGCAGTACTTC. This translates into CAIKHSSYEQYF. The full variable domain, rest sourced from reference TRBV2 and TRBJ2-7, is EPEVTQTPSHQVTQMGQEVILRCVPISNHLYFYWYRQILGQKVEFLVSFYNNEISEKSEIFDDQFSVERPDGSNFTLKIRSTKLEDSAMYFCAIKHSSYEQYFGPGTRLTVT.

This chain connects TRBV7-2 to TRBJ2-1; D possibly corresponds to TRBD2 (6 bases). V dropped 5 bases and J dropped 2 bases, with 13 bases sitting between them. The CDR3 covers 15 residues. Germline V gene sequence: CDR1 SGHTA, CDR2 FQGNSA. For the CDR3, the DNA is TGTGCCAGCAGCCCCCGGACTACAGCCTACAATGAGCAGTTCTTC. Translating gives CASSPRTTAYNEQFF.